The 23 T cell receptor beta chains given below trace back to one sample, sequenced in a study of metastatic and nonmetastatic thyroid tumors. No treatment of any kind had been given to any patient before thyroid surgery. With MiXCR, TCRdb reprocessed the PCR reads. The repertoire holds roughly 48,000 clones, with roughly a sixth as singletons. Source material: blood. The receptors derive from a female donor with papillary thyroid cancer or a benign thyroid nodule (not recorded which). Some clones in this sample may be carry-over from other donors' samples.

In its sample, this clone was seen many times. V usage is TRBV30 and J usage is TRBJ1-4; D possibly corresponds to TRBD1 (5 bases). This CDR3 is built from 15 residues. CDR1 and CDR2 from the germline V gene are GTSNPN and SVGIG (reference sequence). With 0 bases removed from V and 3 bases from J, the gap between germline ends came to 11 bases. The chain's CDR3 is CAWSVPGTPNEKLFF. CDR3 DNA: TGTGCCTGGAGTGTGCCGGGGACCCCTAATGAAAAACTGTTTTTT.

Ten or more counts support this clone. The CDR3 DNA follows: TGTGCCAGCAGTGAGGGAGCGGGAGGGAGCTCCTACAATGAGCAGTTCTTC. It translates to CASSEGAGGSSYNEQFF. The genes are TRBV6-4 and TRBJ2-1; 10 nucleotides agree with TRBD2. CDR3 length: 17 amino acids. Germline lookup yields CDR1 MRHNA and CDR2 SNTAGT. Trimming at V came to 3 bases and at J to 0 bases, leaving 5 bases not matched to a gene.

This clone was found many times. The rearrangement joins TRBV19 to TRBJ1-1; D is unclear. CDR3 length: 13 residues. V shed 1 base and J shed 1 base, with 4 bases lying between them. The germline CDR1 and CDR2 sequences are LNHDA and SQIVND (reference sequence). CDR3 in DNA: TGTGCCAGTAGTATAGGGGGGAACACTGAAGCTTTCTTT. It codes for CASSIGGNTEAFF.

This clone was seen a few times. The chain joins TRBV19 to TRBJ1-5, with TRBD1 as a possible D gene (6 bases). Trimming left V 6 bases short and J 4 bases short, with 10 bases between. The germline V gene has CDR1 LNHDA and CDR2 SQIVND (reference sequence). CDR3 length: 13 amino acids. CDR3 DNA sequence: TGTGCCAGTAGCGGGACATTAAATCAGCCCCAGCATTTT. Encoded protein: CASSGTLNQPQHF.

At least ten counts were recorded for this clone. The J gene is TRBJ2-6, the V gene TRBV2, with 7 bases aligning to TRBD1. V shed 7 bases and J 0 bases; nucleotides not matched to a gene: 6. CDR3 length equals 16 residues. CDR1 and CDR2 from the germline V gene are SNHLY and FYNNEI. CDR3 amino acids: CASTQGVRSGANVLTF. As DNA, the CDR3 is TGTGCCAGCACTCAGGGGGTCCGCTCTGGGGCCAACGTCCTGACTTTC.

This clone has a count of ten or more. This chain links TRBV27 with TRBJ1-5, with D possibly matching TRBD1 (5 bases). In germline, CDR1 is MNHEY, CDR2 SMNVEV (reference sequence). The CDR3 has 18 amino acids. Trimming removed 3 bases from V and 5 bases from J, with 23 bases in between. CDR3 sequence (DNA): TGTGCCAGCAGTTTGGTTTGGCACGGGGACTGGGGCGATCAGCCCCAGCATTTT. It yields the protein CASSLVWHGDWGDQPQHF.

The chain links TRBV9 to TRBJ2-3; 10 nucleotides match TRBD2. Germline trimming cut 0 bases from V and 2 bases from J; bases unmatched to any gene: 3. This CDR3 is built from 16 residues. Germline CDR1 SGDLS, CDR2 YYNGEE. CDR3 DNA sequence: TGTGCCAGCAGCGTAGTCAGCGGGAGGGTCACAGATACGCAGTATTTT. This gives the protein CASSVVSGRVTDTQYF.

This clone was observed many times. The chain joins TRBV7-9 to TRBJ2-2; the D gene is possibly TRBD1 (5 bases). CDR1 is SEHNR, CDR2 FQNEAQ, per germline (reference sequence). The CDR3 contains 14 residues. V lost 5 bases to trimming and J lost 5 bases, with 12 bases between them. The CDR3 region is CASSDSRATGELFF. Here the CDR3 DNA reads TGTGCCAGCAGCGATAGCAGGGCTACCGGGGAGCTGTTTTTT. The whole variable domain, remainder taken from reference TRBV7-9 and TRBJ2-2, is DTGVSQNPRHKITKRGQNVTFRCDPISEHNRLYWYRQTLGQGPEFLTYFQNEAQLEKSRLLSDRFSAERPKGSFSTLEIQRTEQGDSAMYLCASSDSRATGELFFGEGSRLTVL.

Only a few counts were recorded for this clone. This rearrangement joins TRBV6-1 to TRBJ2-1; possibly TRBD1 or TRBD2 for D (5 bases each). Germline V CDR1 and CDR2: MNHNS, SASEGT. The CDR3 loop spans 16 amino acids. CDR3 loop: CASALPHGASYNEQFF. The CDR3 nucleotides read TGTGCTAGCGCCCTCCCTCATGGGGCCTCCTACAATGAGCAGTTCTTC.

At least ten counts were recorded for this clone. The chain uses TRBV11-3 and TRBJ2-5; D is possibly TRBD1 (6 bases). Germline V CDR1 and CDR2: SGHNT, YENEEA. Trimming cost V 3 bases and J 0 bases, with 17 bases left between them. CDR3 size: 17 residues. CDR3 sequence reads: CASSFTFGTPDQETQYF. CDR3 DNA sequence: TGTGCCAGCAGCTTTACCTTCGGGACACCGGACCAAGAGACCCAGTACTTC. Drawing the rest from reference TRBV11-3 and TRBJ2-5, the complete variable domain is EAGVVQSPRYKIIEKKQPVAFWCNPISGHNTLYWYLQNLGQGPELLIRYENEEAVDDSQLPKDRFSAERLKGVDSTLKIQPAELGDSAVYLCASSFTFGTPDQETQYFGPGTRLLVL.

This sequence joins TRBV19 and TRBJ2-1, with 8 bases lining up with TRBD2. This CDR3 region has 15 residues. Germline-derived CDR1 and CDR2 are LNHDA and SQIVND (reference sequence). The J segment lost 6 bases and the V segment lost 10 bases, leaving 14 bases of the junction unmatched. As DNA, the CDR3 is TGTGCCACCTGGACTAGCTGGGTAGAAAGCAATGAGCAGTTCTTC. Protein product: CATWTSWVESNEQFF.

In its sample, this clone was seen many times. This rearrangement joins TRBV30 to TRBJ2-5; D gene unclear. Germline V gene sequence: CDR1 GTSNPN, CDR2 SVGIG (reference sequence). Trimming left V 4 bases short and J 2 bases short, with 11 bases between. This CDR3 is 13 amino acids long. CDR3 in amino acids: CAWTPSSQETQYF. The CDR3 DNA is TGTGCCTGGACCCCGTCCAGTCAAGAGACCCAGTACTTC.

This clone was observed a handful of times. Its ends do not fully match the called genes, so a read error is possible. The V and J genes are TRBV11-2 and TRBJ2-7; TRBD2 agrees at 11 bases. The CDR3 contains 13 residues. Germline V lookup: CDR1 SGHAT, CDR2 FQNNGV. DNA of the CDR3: TGTGCCAGCATGACTAGCGGGGCCTACGATCAGTACTTC. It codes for CASMTSGAYDQYF.

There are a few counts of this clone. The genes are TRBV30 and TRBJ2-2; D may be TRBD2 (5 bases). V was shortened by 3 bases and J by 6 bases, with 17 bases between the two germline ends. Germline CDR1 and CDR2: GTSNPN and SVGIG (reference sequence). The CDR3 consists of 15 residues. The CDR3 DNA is TGTGCCTGGAGGTCGGCGGGCGAGGATTCCGGGGAGCTGTTTTTT. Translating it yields CAWRSAGEDSGELFF.

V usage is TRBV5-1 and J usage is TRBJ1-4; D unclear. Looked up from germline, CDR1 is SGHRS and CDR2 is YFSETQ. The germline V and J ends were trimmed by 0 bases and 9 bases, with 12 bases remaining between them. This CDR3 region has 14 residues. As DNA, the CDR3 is TGCGCCAGCAGCTTGGACAGTGGTAGTCAAAAACTGTTTTTT. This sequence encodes CASSLDSGSQKLFF.

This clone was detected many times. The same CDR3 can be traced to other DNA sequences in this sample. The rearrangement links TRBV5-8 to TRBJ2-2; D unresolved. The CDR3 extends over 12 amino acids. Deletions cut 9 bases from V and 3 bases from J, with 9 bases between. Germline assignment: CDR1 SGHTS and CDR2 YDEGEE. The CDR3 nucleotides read TGTGCCATACGAAGATACACCGGGGAGCTGTTTTTT. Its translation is CAIRRYTGELFF.

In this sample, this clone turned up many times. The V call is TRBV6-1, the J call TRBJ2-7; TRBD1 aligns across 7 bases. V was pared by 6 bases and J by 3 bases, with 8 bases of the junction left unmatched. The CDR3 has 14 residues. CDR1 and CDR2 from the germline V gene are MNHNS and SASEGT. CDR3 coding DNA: TGTGCCAGCAGCCTCGGGACAGTGGACTACGAGCAGTACTTC. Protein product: CASSLGTVDYEQYF.

The CDR3, as DNA: TGTGCCAGTAGTGGATGGGGGAACGGAGAGACCCAGTACTTC. Translation gives CASSGWGNGETQYF. The rearrangement joins TRBV19 to TRBJ2-5; D may be TRBD1 or TRBD2 (5 bases each). The CDR3 is made up of 14 amino acids. V gave up 5 bases and J gave up 4 bases, with 14 bases separating them. Germline CDR1 and CDR2: LNHDA and SQIVND (reference sequence).

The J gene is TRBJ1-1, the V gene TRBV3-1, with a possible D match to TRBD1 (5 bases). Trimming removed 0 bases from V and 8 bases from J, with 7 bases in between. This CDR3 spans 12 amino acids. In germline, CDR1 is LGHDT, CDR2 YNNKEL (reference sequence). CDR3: CASSQDWGEAFF. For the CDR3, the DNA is TGTGCCAGCAGCCAAGACTGGGGGGAAGCTTTCTTT.

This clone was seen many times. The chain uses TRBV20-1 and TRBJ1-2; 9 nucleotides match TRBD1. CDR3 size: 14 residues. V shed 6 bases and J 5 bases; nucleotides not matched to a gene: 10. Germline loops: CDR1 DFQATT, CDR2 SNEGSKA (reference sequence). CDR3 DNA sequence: TGCAGTGCGCGCAGACAGGGGGTCATATATGGCTACACCTTC. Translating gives CSARRQGVIYGYTF.

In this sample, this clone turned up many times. This CDR3 reads CASSIVPGGSTGELFF. DNA for the CDR3: TGTGCCAGTAGTATAGTCCCTGGGGGTAGCACCGGGGAGCTGTTTTTT. V and J are TRBV19 and TRBJ2-2; D tentatively fits TRBD1 or TRBD2 (5 bases each). CDR1 and CDR2 (germline): LNHDA, SQIVND (reference sequence). Trimming took off 1 base at V and 4 bases at J, with 13 bases between the two ends. The CDR3 covers 16 residues.

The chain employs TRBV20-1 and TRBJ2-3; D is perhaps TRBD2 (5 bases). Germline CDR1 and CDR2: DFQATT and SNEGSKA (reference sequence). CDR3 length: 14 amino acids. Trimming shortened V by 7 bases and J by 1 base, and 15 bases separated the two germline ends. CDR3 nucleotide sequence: TGCAGTGTCATGGGGAGAGGTCGCACAGATACGCAGTATTTT. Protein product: CSVMGRGRTDTQYF.

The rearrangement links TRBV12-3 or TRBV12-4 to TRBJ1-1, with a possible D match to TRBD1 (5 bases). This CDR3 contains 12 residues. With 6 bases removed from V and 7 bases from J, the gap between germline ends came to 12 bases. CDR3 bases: TGTGCCAGCAGCCCAGACAGCGTTGAAGCTTTCTTT. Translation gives CASSPDSVEAFF.